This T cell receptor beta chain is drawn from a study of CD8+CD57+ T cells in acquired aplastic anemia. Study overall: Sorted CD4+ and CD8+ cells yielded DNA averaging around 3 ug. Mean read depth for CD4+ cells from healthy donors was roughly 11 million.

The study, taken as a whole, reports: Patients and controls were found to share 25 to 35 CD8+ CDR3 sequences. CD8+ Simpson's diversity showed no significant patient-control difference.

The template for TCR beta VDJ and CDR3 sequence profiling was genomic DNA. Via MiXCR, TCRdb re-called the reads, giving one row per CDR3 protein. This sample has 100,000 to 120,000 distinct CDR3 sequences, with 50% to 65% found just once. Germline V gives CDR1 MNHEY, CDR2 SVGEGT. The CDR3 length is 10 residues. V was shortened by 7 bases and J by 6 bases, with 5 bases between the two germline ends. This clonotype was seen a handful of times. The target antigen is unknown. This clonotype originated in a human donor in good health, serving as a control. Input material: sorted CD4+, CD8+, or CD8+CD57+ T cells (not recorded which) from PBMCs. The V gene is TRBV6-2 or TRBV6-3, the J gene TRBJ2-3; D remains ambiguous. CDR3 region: CASMADTQYF. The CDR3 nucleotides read TGTGCCAGCATGGCTGATACGCAGTATTTT.